The 32 T cell receptor beta chains below were found in one sample sequenced in a study of vaccination effects on CD4 cells after COVID-19. Profiling relied on immunoSEQ multiplex PCR, and the TCRdb table lists in-frame clones only, not all of them. The profile covers about 54,000 clones, with roughly 76% appearing a single time and 2% to 3% taken by the ten largest. ViraFEST used viral peptide pools to expand antigen-specific CD4+ T cells before sequencing. On roughly day 9 of culture, CD4+ T cells were separated out. Antigen specificity for these receptors is unknown. The sequences come from CD4+ T cells from PBMCs cultured with HCoV-229E spike peptides, collected before COVID-19 vaccination. These receptors were collected from a human donor who received a COVID-19 vaccine.

V gene TRBV9 combines with J gene TRBJ1-4, with 8 bases matching TRBD1. The CDR3 length is 15 residues. V lost 2 bases and J lost 5; bases outside the gene matches: 5. Looked up from germline, CDR1 is SGDLS and CDR2 is YYNGEE. The CDR3 region is CASSVGTGRNEKLFF. DNA of the CDR3: TGTGCCAGCAGCGTGGGGACAGGTAGGAATGAAAAACTGTTTTTT.

This chain uses TRBV5-1 with TRBJ2-6; TRBD1 might be the D (6 bases). The CDR3 length is 15 residues. The V gene lost 0 bases and the J gene lost 4 bases, with 8 bases spanning the gap. CDR1 is SGHRS, CDR2 YFSETQ, per germline. CDR3 loop: CASSLDRVGANVLTF. The CDR3 DNA reads TGCGCCAGCAGCTTGGACAGGGTCGGGGCCAACGTCCTGACTTTC.

The chain's CDR3 is CASSLDDGNEKLFF. The CDR3, as DNA: TGTGCCAGCAGCTTAGACGACGGGAATGAAAAACTGTTTTTT. The chain employs TRBV7-2 and TRBJ1-4; no reliable D call. This CDR3 is built from 14 residues. Trimming removed 1 base at V and 5 bases at J, with 8 bases between. CDR1 and CDR2 from the germline V gene are SGHTA and FQGNSA.

This rearrangement joins TRBV18 to TRBJ1-3; no reliable D call. The CDR3 runs to 16 residues. From germline, CDR1 is KGHSH and CDR2 LQKENI. Trimming removed 2 bases at V and 8 bases at J, with 19 bases between. The chain's CDR3 is CASSPNRAGPWDTIYF. The DNA for the CDR3 is TGTGCCAGCTCACCAAATCGGGCAGGACCCTGGGACACCATATATTTT.

The table lists this clone with a few counts. This chain uses TRBV30 with TRBJ2-1, with D unclear. The germline V gene has CDR1 GTSNPN and CDR2 SVGIG (reference sequence). The CDR3 is 13 residues long. Trimming removed 2 bases from V and 5 bases from J, with 10 bases in between. Here the CDR3 DNA reads TGTGCCTGGAGTATCACAGCCAACAATGAGCAGTTCTTC. Its translation: CAWSITANNEQFF.

The gene calls are TRBV24-1 and TRBJ2-1; TRBD2 matches 11 bases. The CDR3 is 16 residues long. Per the germline V gene, CDR1 is KGHDR and CDR2 is SFDVKD. Losses at the gene ends were 0 bases for V and 8 bases for J; bases not matched to a gene: 5. The CDR3 protein is CATSDLSSGGLYEQFF. As DNA, the CDR3 is TGTGCCACCAGTGATTTGTCTAGCGGGGGGCTCTATGAGCAGTTCTTC.

This chain links TRBV24-1 with TRBJ1-2; D is uncertain. From germline, CDR1 is KGHDR and CDR2 SFDVKD. The CDR3 is made up of 13 amino acids. V was shortened by 4 bases and J by 5 bases, with 10 bases between the two germline ends. The CDR3 spells CATSEFRGYGYTF. The CDR3 DNA is TGTGCCACCAGTGAGTTTCGGGGTTATGGCTACACCTTC.

This chain joins TRBV11-2 and TRBJ2-1; maybe TRBD1 (7 bases). The V and J ends lost 5 bases and 4 bases respectively, with 12 bases between them. Per germline, CDR1 SGHAT and CDR2 FQNNGV. CDR3 length: 14 residues. The CDR3 sequence is CASSAGQTYNEQFF. In nucleotides, the CDR3 is TGTGCCAGCAGCGCGGGACAGACTTACAATGAGCAGTTCTTC.

The chain joins TRBV14 to TRBJ2-4, with TRBD1 as a possible D gene (6 bases). CDR3 size: 13 residues. V dropped 1 base and J dropped 7 bases, with 8 bases sitting between them. Looked up from germline, CDR1 is SGHDN and CDR2 is FVKESK. The CDR3 region is CASSQGTANIQYF. CDR3 nucleotide sequence: TGTGCCAGCAGCCAAGGGACAGCCAACATTCAGTACTTC.

The chain combines TRBV19 with TRBJ2-3, with a weak D call TRBD1 (5 bases). CDR1 is LNHDA and CDR2 is SQIVND in the germline V gene (reference sequence). The CDR3 is 15 amino acids. Between the trimmed V and J ends, which lost 5 bases and 0 bases, there was a span of 12 bases. CDR3 protein: CASSVDRSSTDTQYF. For the CDR3, the DNA is TGTGCCAGTAGTGTCGACAGATCTAGCACAGATACGCAGTATTTT.

The V and J genes are TRBV7-3 and TRBJ1-1; D possibly corresponds to TRBD1 (5 bases). CDR1 SGHTA and CDR2 FQGTGA come from the germline V gene. V gave up 5 bases and J gave up 7 bases, with 11 bases separating them. This CDR3 has 12 residues. In nucleotides, the CDR3 is TGTGCCAGCAGCCGACTTGGGGGTGAAGCTTTCTTT. Translation gives CASSRLGGEAFF.

V is TRBV27 and J is TRBJ2-5, with 8 bases aligning to TRBD2. Germline values: CDR1 MNHEY, CDR2 SMNVEV (reference sequence). The CDR3 consists of 17 residues. Trimming took 3 bases from V and 4 from J; bases not matched to a gene: 13. The CDR3 spells CASSFYPGTRFRETQYF. The CDR3 region has the DNA TGTGCCAGCAGTTTTTATCCCGGGACTAGATTCCGAGAGACCCAGTACTTC.

This rearrangement joins TRBV28 to TRBJ1-4; possibly TRBD1 for D (5 bases). The CDR3 is made up of 13 amino acids. Between the trimmed V and J ends, which lost 6 bases and 5 bases, there was a span of 10 bases. The germline CDR1 and CDR2 sequences are MDHEN and SYDVKM. The CDR3 DNA reads as TGTGCCAGCAGGGGGACGGTCAATGAAAAACTGTTTTTT. Its protein is CASRGTVNEKLFF.

V usage is TRBV11-2 and J usage is TRBJ2-3, with TRBD1 matching 10 bases. The J segment lost 3 bases and the V segment lost 2 bases, leaving 5 bases of the junction unmatched. The CDR3 is made up of 16 amino acids. Per the germline V gene, CDR1 is SGHAT and CDR2 is FQNNGV. CDR3 region: CASSLSGQGRTDTQYF. The CDR3 region has the DNA TGTGCCAGCAGCTTATCGGGACAGGGGAGGACAGATACGCAGTATTTT. Supplemented by reference TRBV11-2 and TRBJ2-3, the full variable domain reads EAGVAQSPRYKIIEKRQSVAFWCNPISGHATLYWYQQILGQGPKLLIQFQNNGVVDDSQLPKDRFSAERLKGVDSTLKIQPAKLEDSAVYLCASSLSGQGRTDTQYFGPGTRLTVL.

There are a few counts of this clone. CDR3 nucleotide sequence: TGTGCCAGTGGCCTAGGACATAAAGATACGCAGTATTTT. Translation gives CASGLGHKDTQYF. This rearrangement joins TRBV19 to TRBJ2-3; possibly TRBD1 for D (5 bases). The germline V gene has CDR1 LNHDA and CDR2 SQIVND (reference sequence). Trimming took 8 bases from V and 5 from J, leaving 14 bases between them. The CDR3 length is 13 residues.

This clone was observed once. V gene TRBV7-2 combines with J gene TRBJ2-5; 16 bases fit TRBD2. This CDR3 is built from 16 residues. Trimming removed 5 bases from V and 6 bases from J; junction bases left unmatched: 6. The germline gives CDR1 SGHTA, CDR2 FQGNSA. The CDR3 nucleotides are TGTGCCAGCAGCCCGGGACTAGCGGGGGGGCATAAGACCCAGTACTTC. Translation: CASSPGLAGGHKTQYF.

The CDR3 bases are TGTGCCAGCAGGCAGGGGGCATCTAATGAAAAACTGTTTTTT. As protein: CASRQGASNEKLFF. The chain uses TRBV2 and TRBJ1-4, with TRBD1 matching 8 bases. From germline, CDR1 is SNHLY and CDR2 FYNNEI. The CDR3 is 14 amino acids. V lost 6 bases, J lost 3 bases, and 3 bases stayed unmatched.

This chain connects TRBV5-1 to TRBJ2-3; 11 nucleotides line up with TRBD2. Germline values: CDR1 SGHRS, CDR2 YFSETQ. The CDR3 length is 15 residues. V shed 4 bases, J shed 4 bases, and the junction held 5 bases outside the gene matches. CDR3 region: CASSDLAGGSDTQYF. CDR3 nucleotides: TGCGCCAGCAGCGACCTAGCGGGGGGTTCAGATACGCAGTATTTT. Supplemented by reference TRBV5-1 and TRBJ2-3, the full variable domain reads KAGVTQTPRYLIKTRGQQVTLSCSPISGHRSVSWYQQTPGQGLQFLFEYFSETQRNKGNFPGRFSGRQFSNSRSEMNVSTLELGDSALYLCASSDLAGGSDTQYFGPGTRLTVL.

The chain links TRBV7-3 to TRBJ2-5, with 7 nucleotides matching TRBD1. After removal of 5 bases from V and 5 bases from J, the junction contained 11 bases not matched to a gene. The CDR3 has 15 amino acids. In germline, CDR1 is SGHTA, CDR2 FQGTGA. CDR3 sequence reads: CASSHRKTGIETQYF. The DNA for the CDR3 is TGTGCCAGCAGCCATAGAAAGACAGGGATTGAGACCCAGTACTTC.

The chain is built from TRBV24-1 and TRBJ2-1; 7 positions agree with TRBD2. In germline, CDR1 is KGHDR, CDR2 SFDVKD. V lost 4 bases, J lost 0 bases, and 5 bases stayed unmatched. The CDR3 covers 16 residues. CDR3 sequence reads: CATSESSGVSYNEQFF. The CDR3 DNA is TGTGCCACCAGTGAATCTAGCGGAGTCTCCTACAATGAGCAGTTCTTC.

The V and J genes are TRBV6-6 and TRBJ2-5; 11 positions agree with TRBD1. The CDR3 is 16 residues long. Trimming took 4 bases from V and 5 from J; bases not matched to a gene: 9. CDR1 is MNHNY, CDR2 SVGAGI, per germline (reference sequence). CDR3 bases: TGTGCCAGCAGTTTGGGACAGGGGGTAAGAGGGGAGACCCAGTACTTC. It yields the protein CASSLGQGVRGETQYF.

This chain links TRBV10-2 with TRBJ2-7; possibly TRBD2 for D (5 bases). Germline-derived CDR1 and CDR2 are WSHSY and SAAADI. Deletions cut 9 bases from V and 4 bases from J, with 10 bases between. The CDR3 sequence is 11 residues long. The CDR3 DNA reads TGCGCCAGTAGCGCAGGATACGAGCAGTACGTC. It is translated as CASSAGYEQYV.

This chain links TRBV4-3 with TRBJ2-5; 7 bases line up with TRBD2. Germline-derived CDR1 and CDR2 are LGHNA and YSLEER. The CDR3 runs 16 residues. Germline trimming cut 1 base from V and 2 bases from J; bases unmatched to any gene: 7. CDR3 protein: CASSQGLAATQETQYF. CDR3 bases: TGCGCCAGCAGCCAAGGACTAGCAGCAACTCAAGAGACCCAGTACTTC.

The genes are TRBV15 and TRBJ1-4; D not resolved. Germline values: CDR1 LNHNV, CDR2 YYDKDF (reference sequence). V lost 0 bases and J 5 bases, leaving 7 bases between the germline ends. The CDR3 totals 14 residues. The CDR3 nucleotides read TGTGCCACCAGCAGAGAACGCAGCAATGAAAAACTGTTTTTT. It codes for CATSRERSNEKLFF.

In its sample, this clone was seen once. The V and J genes are TRBV24-1 and TRBJ2-5; D uncertain. Germline values: CDR1 KGHDR, CDR2 SFDVKD. The CDR3 loop spans 11 amino acids. In DNA, the CDR3 is TGTGACCCAGGATCTCGAGAGACCCAGTACTTC. Its translation is CDPGSRETQYF.

The CDR3 loop is CASSVEKGVNTEAFF. The CDR3, as DNA: TGTGCCAGCAGTGTGGAAAAGGGCGTAAACACTGAAGCTTTCTTT. This chain joins TRBV2 and TRBJ1-1; D gene unclear. Germline lookup yields CDR1 SNHLY and CDR2 FYNNEI. V was trimmed by 4 bases and J by 2 bases, leaving 14 bases between them. The CDR3 consists of 15 residues.

The V gene is TRBV28, the J gene TRBJ1-2; D not certain. The CDR3 contains 17 residues. From germline, CDR1 is MDHEN and CDR2 SYDVKM. Trimming took 5 bases from V and 7 from J, leaving 26 bases between them. As DNA, the CDR3 is TGTGCCAGCAGTCGAATCACGGTCCAGTCCCAACTAGGTGGCTACACCTTC. Translation gives CASSRITVQSQLGGYTF.

This clone has just one count. This chain uses TRBV6-5 with TRBJ1-1; 8 nucleotides line up with TRBD1. The length of the CDR3 is 15 residues. Germline-derived CDR1 and CDR2 are MNHEY and SVGAGI. J lost 1 base, V lost 5 bases, and 6 bases had no gene match. This chain's CDR3 is CASSTDRGTNTEAFF. The DNA of the CDR3 is TGTGCCAGCAGTACAGACAGGGGTACGAACACTGAAGCTTTCTTT.

The chain has TRBV7-8 and TRBJ2-4; 7 bases match TRBD1. J lost 10 bases, V lost 0 bases, and 6 bases had no gene match. The CDR3 length is 14 residues. In germline, CDR1 is SGHVS, CDR2 FQNEAQ. In DNA, the CDR3 is TGTGCCAGCAGCTTAGCGAGACAGGGTCAGATTCAGTACTTC. Amino acid sequence: CASSLARQGQIQYF.

The rearrangement uses TRBV28 and TRBJ1-5; D possibly corresponds to TRBD1 (5 bases). V gave up 6 bases and J gave up 3 bases, with 15 bases separating them. The CDR3 loop spans 15 amino acids. Germline CDR1 and CDR2: MDHEN and SYDVKM. The CDR3 spells CASSRDQGANQPQHF. In DNA, the CDR3 is TGTGCCAGCAGCCGGGACCAAGGGGCCAATCAGCCCCAGCATTTT.

The chain is built from TRBV6-5 and TRBJ2-1, with TRBD1 identical over 7 bases. The CDR3 runs 13 residues. The germline CDR1 and CDR2 sequences are MNHEY and SVGAGI. Germline trimming cut 7 bases from V and 3 bases from J; bases unmatched to any gene: 3. The CDR3 coding sequence is TGTGCCAGCAAGGGGGCCTTCTACAATGAGCAGTTCTTC. Protein: CASKGAFYNEQFF.

The chain has TRBV3-1 (or the pseudogene TRBV3-2) and TRBJ2-2, with TRBD1 matching over 11 bases. CDR1 and CDR2 (germline): LGHDT, YNNKEL (reference sequence). The CDR3 totals 16 residues. J lost 5 bases, V lost 1 base, and 3 bases had no gene match. The CDR3 is CASSQGDRGLTGELFF. DNA of the CDR3: TGTGCCAGCAGCCAAGGGGACAGGGGGTTAACCGGGGAGCTGTTTTTT.